This T cell receptor (beta chain) stems from a study of STAT3 mutations in large granular lymphocyte leukemia. Study-wide results and caveats: Every T-cell large granular lymphocyte leukemia patient had at least one immunodominant TCR beta clonotype. In several patients, dominant TCR clone burden exceeded STAT3 mutant burden.

The CDR3 spans 13 residues. CDR1 and CDR2 (germline): KGHSH, LQKENI. V gave up 3 bases and J gave up 2 bases; unmatched junction bases: 0. The protocol was immunoSEQ multiplex PCR, while the TCRdb copy is restricted to in-frame clones and leaves out a portion. The sample holds roughly 38,000 clones, about 88% seen once. For this clone: Its antigen is unknown.

The sequence came from a human donor with T large granular lymphocyte leukemia. Some clones in this sample may be carry-over from other donors' samples. Sequencing input: PBMCs. This chain connects TRBV18 to TRBJ1-2; 7 bases are a match to TRBD1. The CDR3 DNA is TGTGCCAGCTCACCGGGACAGAACTATGGCTACACCTTC. Protein product: CASSPGQNYGYTF.